These 18 T cell receptor beta chains were sequenced from one sample in a study of T cell changes during pregnancy in multiple sclerosis. Produced via immunoSEQ multiplex PCR; TCRdb's table is partial and in-frame only. Here the sample spans fewer than 140,000 clones, less than 95% being singletons. This sample comprised peripheral blood, obtained before pregnancy. These receptors all come from a female donor with multiple sclerosis, enrolled in a pregnancy study.

The CDR3: CASSLGTGNSPLHF. The CDR3 bases are TGTGCCAGCAGCTTAGGGACAGGGAATTCACCCCTCCACTTT. The chain uses TRBV11-3 and TRBJ1-6, with TRBD1 matching 8 bases. The V gene end was trimmed by 1 base and the J gene end by 7 bases; junction bases not matched to a gene: 0. Germline V CDR1 and CDR2: SGHNT, YENEEA. There are 14 residues in the CDR3.

In its sample, this clone was seen once. The CDR3 region is CASSSSDRQGMKFHAFF. The CDR3 nucleotides are TGTGCCAGCAGCTCTTCGGACCGACAGGGGATGAAGTTTCATGCTTTCTTT. This chain connects TRBV5-6 to TRBJ1-1; 8 bases are a match to TRBD1. The CDR3 runs 17 residues. Trimming took 3 bases from V and 11 from J; bases not matched to a gene: 21. CDR1 and CDR2 from the germline V gene are SGHDT and YYEEEE.

The CDR3 loop reads CASSQEGGGNEKLFF. The CDR3 nucleotides read TGCGCCAGCAGCCAAGAGGGGGGGGGCAATGAAAAACTGTTTTTT. The V call is TRBV4-3, the J call TRBJ1-4; D possibly corresponds to TRBD1 (6 bases). Germline lookup yields CDR1 LGHNA and CDR2 YSLEER. The CDR3 is 15 amino acids. V shed 0 bases and J shed 5 bases, with 10 bases lying between them.

There are a few counts of this clone. The chain recombines TRBV29-1 with TRBJ1-5, with TRBD1 matching over 10 bases. Trimming at V came to 7 bases and at J to 9 bases, leaving 9 bases not matched to a gene. Germline CDR1 SQVTM, CDR2 ANQGSEA. CDR3 size: 13 residues. CDR3 protein: CSAGTGDDGPQHF. In nucleotides, the CDR3 is TGCAGCGCAGGGACAGGGGACGACGGGCCCCAGCATTTT.

This chain links TRBV6-4 with TRBJ2-3; D not certain. Germline V gene sequence: CDR1 MRHNA, CDR2 SNTAGT. The CDR3 is made up of 14 amino acids. Trimming removed 2 bases at V and 2 bases at J, with 8 bases between. The DNA of the CDR3 is TGTGCCAGCAGTGACGGCAGGATCACAGATACGCAGTATTTT. Translated, it gives CASSDGRITDTQYF.

The chain combines TRBV21-1 with TRBJ2-5; whether TRBD2, the table's D call, matches the DNA was not checked. TRBV21-1 is termed a pseudogene. The CDR3 has 13 residues. CDR3 sequence (DNA): TGTGCCAGCAGCAACGGGTGGAAAGAGACCCAGTACTTC. It encodes CASSNGWKETQYF.

This chain uses TRBV4-3 with TRBJ1-6; tentative D call: TRBD1 (5 bases). The CDR3 runs 15 residues. The V end was cut by 0 bases, the J end by 7 bases, with 10 bases between. The V gene's germline CDR1 is LGHNA and CDR2 YSLEER. CDR3 DNA: TGCGCCAGCAGCCAAGATCCAGGGCGGAATTCACCCCTCCACTTT. Protein sequence: CASSQDPGRNSPLHF.

The rearrangement uses TRBV28 and TRBJ2-5; 8 bases agree with TRBD2. V shed 2 bases and J 2 bases; nucleotides not matched to a gene: 1. The germline CDR1 and CDR2 sequences are MDHEN and SYDVKM. The length of the CDR3 is 14 residues. CDR3 DNA: TGTGCCAGCAGTTTACGGGGGGGACAAGAGACCCAGTACTTC. This encodes CASSLRGGQETQYF.

The V and J genes are TRBV27 and TRBJ1-1, with no clear D. Trimming took off 5 bases at V and 5 bases at J, with 12 bases between the two ends. This CDR3 contains 13 residues. The germline gives CDR1 MNHEY, CDR2 SMNVEV (reference sequence). CDR3 DNA: TGTGCCAGCAGTGGGAGGGCTGGGACTGAAGCTTTCTTT. Protein product: CASSGRAGTEAFF.

The gene calls are TRBV18 and TRBJ2-5, with 9 bases lining up with TRBD2. The CDR3 spans 15 residues. The J segment lost 5 bases and the V segment lost 0 bases, leaving 4 bases of the junction unmatched. Germline V gene lookup returns CDR1 KGHSH and CDR2 LQKENI. CDR3 loop: CASSPPSLAGETQYF. The CDR3 DNA follows: TGTGCCAGCTCACCACCTTCGCTAGCGGGGGAGACCCAGTACTTC. Full variable domain (outside the CDR3, taken from reference TRBV18 and TRBJ2-5): NAGVMQNPRHLVRRRGQEARLRCSPMKGHSHVYWYRQLPEEGLKFMVYLQKENIIDESGMPKERFSAEFPKEGPSILRIQQVVRGDSAAYFCASSPPSLAGETQYFGPGTRLLVL.

The V call is TRBV5-1, the J call TRBJ2-2, with a tentative D call TRBD2 (7 bases). Trimming stripped 4 bases from V and 3 bases from J, with 22 bases between. The CDR3 contains 18 residues. CDR1 is SGHRS, CDR2 YFSETQ, per germline. CDR3 region: CASSPDSGGAGDTGELFF. Written as DNA, the CDR3 is TGCGCCAGCAGCCCAGACTCGGGGGGCGCCGGGGACACCGGGGAGCTGTTTTTT.

The chain recombines TRBV29-1 with TRBJ2-2; no firm D call. V lost 8 bases, J lost 7 bases, and 11 bases lay in between. CDR1 and CDR2 (germline): SQVTM, ANQGSEA. This CDR3 is built from 11 residues. This CDR3 is CSTWSGGELFF. The CDR3 DNA reads as TGCAGCACTTGGAGTGGCGGGGAGCTGTTTTTT.

The chain carries TRBV6-1 and TRBJ1-2, with a possible D match to TRBD1 (6 bases). V gave up 6 bases and J gave up 3 bases, with 11 bases separating them. The CDR3 contains 13 residues. Germline V gives CDR1 MNHNS, CDR2 SASEGT. The CDR3 coding sequence is TGTGCCAGCAGCCCCGGGACACACTATGGCTACACCTTC. This codes for CASSPGTHYGYTF.

The chain uses TRBV7-8 and TRBJ2-1; D may be TRBD1 (5 bases). Germline-derived CDR1 and CDR2 are SGHVS and FQNEAQ. V lost 5 bases and J 0 bases, leaving 17 bases between the germline ends. This CDR3 has 17 residues. CDR3 residues: CASSPKRSGHSYNEQFF. CDR3 in DNA: TGTGCCAGCAGCCCTAAAAGATCCGGACACTCCTACAATGAGCAGTTCTTC.

The chain joins TRBV5-4 to TRBJ1-4, with D unresolved. The CDR3 runs 17 residues. V was trimmed by 3 bases and J by 0 bases, leaving 15 bases between them. CDR1 is SGHNT and CDR2 is YYREEE in the germline V gene (reference sequence). The CDR3 reads CASSSGRGTTTNEKLFF. CDR3 DNA sequence: TGTGCCAGCAGCTCAGGTCGGGGTACTACAACTAATGAAAAACTGTTTTTT. Drawing the rest from reference TRBV5-4 and TRBJ1-4, the complete variable domain is ETGVTQSPTHLIKTRGQQVTLRCSSQSGHNTVSWYQQALGQGPQFIFQYYREEENGRGNFPPRFSGLQFPNYSSELNVNALELDDSALYLCASSSGRGTTTNEKLFFGSGTQLSVL.

The genes are TRBV29-1 and TRBJ2-3; TRBD2 matches 10 bases. The CDR3 consists of 14 residues. The V and J ends lost 6 bases and 0 bases, in that order; junction bases with no gene match: 3. Germline CDR1 is SQVTM and CDR2 is ANQGSEA. The CDR3 region is CSVATSGSTDTQYF. DNA for the CDR3: TGCAGCGTGGCGACTAGCGGGAGCACAGATACGCAGTATTTT.

This rearrangement joins TRBV27 to TRBJ1-2; 8 nucleotides line up with TRBD1. The CDR3 length is 16 residues. Losses at the gene ends were 3 bases for V and 2 bases for J; bases not matched to a gene: 8. Germline V lookup: CDR1 MNHEY, CDR2 SMNVEV (reference sequence). This CDR3 is CASSLQGARANYGYTF. CDR3 nucleotides: TGTGCCAGCAGTTTGCAGGGGGCAAGAGCCAACTATGGCTACACCTTC.

The rearrangement uses TRBV15 and TRBJ2-1, with D possibly TRBD1 on 6 matching bases. Trimming stripped 1 base from V and 7 bases from J, with 14 bases between. The CDR3 contains 15 residues. Germline loops: CDR1 LNHNV, CDR2 YYDKDF (reference sequence). CDR3 region: CATSRGQGRVNEQFF. CDR3 in DNA: TGTGCCACCAGCAGAGGTCAGGGGCGGGTTAATGAGCAGTTCTTC.